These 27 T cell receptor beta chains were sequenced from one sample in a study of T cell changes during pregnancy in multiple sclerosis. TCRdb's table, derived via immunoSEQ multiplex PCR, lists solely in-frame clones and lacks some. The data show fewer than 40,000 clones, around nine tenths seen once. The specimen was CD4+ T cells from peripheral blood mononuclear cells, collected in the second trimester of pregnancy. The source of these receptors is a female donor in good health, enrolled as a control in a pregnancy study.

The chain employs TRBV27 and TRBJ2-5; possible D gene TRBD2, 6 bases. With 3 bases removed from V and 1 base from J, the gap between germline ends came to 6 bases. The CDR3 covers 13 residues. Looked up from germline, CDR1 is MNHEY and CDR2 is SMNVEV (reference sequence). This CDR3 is CASSFGGQETQYF. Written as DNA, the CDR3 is TGTGCCAGCAGTTTCGGGGGCCAAGAGACCCAGTACTTC.

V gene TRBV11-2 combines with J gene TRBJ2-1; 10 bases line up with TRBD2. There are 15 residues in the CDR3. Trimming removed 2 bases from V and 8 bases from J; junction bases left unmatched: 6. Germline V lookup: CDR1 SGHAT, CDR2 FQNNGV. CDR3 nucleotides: TGTGCCAGCAGCTTATCCAGCGGGGGGGTGTATGAGCAGTTCTTC. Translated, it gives CASSLSSGGVYEQFF.

The CDR3 sequence is CASSLDSGRVTDTQYF. CDR3 DNA sequence: TGTGCCAGCAGCTTGGATAGCGGGAGAGTCACAGATACGCAGTATTTT. The J gene is TRBJ2-3, the V gene TRBV5-4; 9 nucleotides agree with TRBD2. Germline CDR1 and CDR2: SGHNT and YYREEE (reference sequence). This CDR3 region has 16 residues. With 0 bases clipped from V and 2 bases from J, the junction kept 4 bases outside the gene matches.

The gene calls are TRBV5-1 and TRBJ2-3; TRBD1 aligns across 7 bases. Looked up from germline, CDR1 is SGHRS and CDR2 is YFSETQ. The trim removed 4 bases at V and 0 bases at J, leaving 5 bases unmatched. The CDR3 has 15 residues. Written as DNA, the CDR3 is TGCGCCAGCAGCGAACAGGGGAGAAGCACAGATACGCAGTATTTT. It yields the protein CASSEQGRSTDTQYF.

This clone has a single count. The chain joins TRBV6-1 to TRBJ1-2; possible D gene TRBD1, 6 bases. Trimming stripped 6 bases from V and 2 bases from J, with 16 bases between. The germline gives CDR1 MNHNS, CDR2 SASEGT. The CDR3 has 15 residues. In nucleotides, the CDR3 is TGTGCCAGCAGCGAGGGGGTGGCGACCAACTATGGCTACACCTTC. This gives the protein CASSEGVATNYGYTF.

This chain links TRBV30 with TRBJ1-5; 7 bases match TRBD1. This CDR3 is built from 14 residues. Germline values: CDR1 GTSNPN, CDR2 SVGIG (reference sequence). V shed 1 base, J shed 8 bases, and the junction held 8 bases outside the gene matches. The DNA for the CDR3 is TGTGCCTGGAGTGCCGGGCAGGGGGTTAAGCCCCAGCATTTT. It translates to CAWSAGQGVKPQHF.

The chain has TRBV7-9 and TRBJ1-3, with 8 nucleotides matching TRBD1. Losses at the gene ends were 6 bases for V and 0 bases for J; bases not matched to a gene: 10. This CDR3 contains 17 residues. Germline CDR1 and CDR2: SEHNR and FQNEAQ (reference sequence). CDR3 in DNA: TGTGCCAGCAGTTTGGACAGGGACTTATTCTCTGGAAACACCATATATTTT. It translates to CASSLDRDLFSGNTIYF.

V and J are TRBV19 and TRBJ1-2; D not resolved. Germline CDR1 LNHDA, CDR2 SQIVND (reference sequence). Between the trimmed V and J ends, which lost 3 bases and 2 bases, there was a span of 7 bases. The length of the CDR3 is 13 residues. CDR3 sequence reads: CASSIGRNYGYTF. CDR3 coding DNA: TGTGCCAGTAGTATTGGCAGAAACTATGGCTACACCTTC.

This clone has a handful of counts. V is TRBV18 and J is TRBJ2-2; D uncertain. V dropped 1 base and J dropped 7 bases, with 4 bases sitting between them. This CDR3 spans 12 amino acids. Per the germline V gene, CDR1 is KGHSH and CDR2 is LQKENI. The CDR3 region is CASSPRLGELFF. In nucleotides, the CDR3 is TGTGCCAGCTCACCACGGCTCGGGGAGCTGTTTTTT. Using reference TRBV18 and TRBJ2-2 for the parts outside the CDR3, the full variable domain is NAGVMQNPRHLVRRRGQEARLRCSPMKGHSHVYWYRQLPEEGLKFMVYLQKENIIDESGMPKERFSAEFPKEGPSILRIQQVVRGDSAAYFCASSPRLGELFFGEGSRLTVL.

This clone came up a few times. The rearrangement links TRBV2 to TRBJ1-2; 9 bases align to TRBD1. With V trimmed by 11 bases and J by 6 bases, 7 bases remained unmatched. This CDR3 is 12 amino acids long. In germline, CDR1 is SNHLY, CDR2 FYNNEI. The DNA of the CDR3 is TGTGCCGGGTCAGGGACAGGGAATGGCTACACCTTC. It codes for CAGSGTGNGYTF.

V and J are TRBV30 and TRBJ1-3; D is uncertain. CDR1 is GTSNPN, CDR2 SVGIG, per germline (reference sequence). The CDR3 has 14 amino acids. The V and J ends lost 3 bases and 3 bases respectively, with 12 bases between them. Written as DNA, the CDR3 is TGTGCCTGGAGCCTCCAGACAAATGGAAACACCATATATTTT. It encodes CAWSLQTNGNTIYF.

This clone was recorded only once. The CDR3 coding sequence is TGTGCCAGCTCACGGGGACTAGCGGGAGGAGGGAATGAGCAGTTCTTC. Translated: CASSRGLAGGGNEQFF. The chain is built from TRBV18 and TRBJ2-1; 15 bases are shared with TRBD2. The germline gives CDR1 KGHSH, CDR2 LQKENI. The J segment lost 7 bases and the V segment lost 4 bases, leaving 5 bases of the junction unmatched. CDR3 length: 16 residues.

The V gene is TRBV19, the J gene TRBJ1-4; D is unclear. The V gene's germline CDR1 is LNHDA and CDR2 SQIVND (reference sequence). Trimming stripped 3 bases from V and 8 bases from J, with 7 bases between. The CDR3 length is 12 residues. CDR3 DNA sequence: TGTGCCAGTAGTATGGTTCGGGAAAAACTGTTTTTT. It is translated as CASSMVREKLFF.

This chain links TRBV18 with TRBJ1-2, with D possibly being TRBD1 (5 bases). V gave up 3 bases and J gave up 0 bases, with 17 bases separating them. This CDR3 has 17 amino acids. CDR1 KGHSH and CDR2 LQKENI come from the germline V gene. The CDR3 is CASSPTEGFGANYGYTF. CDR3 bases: TGTGCCAGCTCACCGACGGAGGGGTTCGGGGCTAACTATGGCTACACCTTC.

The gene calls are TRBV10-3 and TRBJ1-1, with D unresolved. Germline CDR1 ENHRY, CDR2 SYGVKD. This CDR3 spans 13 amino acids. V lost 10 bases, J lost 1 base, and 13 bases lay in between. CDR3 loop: CATTRGENTEAFF. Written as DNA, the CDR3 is TGTGCCACGACCCGGGGAGAGAACACTGAAGCTTTCTTT.

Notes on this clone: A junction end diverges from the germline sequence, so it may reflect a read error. CDR3: CASSFSTSGEQYF. CDR3 in DNA: TGTGCTAGCAGCTTTTCGACTAGCGGCGAGCAGTACTTC. J is TRBJ2-7 and V is TRBV7-7; 9 bases are shared with TRBD2. This CDR3 spans 13 amino acids. Germline lookup yields CDR1 SSHAT and CDR2 FNYEAQ (reference sequence).

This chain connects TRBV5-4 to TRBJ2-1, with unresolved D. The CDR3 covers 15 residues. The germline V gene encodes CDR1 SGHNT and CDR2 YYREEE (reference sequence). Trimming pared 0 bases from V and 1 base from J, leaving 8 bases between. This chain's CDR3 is CASSLGSLSYNEQFF. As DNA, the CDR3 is TGTGCCAGCAGCTTGGGGAGCCTTTCCTACAATGAGCAGTTCTTC.

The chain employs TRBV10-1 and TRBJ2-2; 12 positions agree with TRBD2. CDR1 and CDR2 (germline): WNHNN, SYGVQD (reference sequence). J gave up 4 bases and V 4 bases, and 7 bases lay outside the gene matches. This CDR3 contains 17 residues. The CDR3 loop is CASSVPSGGAGTGELFF. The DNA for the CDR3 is TGCGCCAGCAGTGTTCCTAGCGGGGGGGCAGGCACCGGGGAGCTGTTTTTT.

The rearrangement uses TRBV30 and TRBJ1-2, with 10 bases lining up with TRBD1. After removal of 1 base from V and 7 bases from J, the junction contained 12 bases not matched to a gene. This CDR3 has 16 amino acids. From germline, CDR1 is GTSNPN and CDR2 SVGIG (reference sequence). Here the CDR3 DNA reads TGTGCCTGGAGTGGGGGGGGGACAGGGGCTTATCGTGGCTACACCTTC. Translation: CAWSGGGTGAYRGYTF.

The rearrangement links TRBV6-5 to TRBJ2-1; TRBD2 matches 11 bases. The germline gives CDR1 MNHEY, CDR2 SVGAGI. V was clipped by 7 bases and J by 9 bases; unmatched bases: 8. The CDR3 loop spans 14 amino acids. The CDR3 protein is CASKPSSGGSEQFF. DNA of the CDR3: TGTGCCAGCAAACCATCTAGCGGGGGGAGTGAGCAGTTCTTC.

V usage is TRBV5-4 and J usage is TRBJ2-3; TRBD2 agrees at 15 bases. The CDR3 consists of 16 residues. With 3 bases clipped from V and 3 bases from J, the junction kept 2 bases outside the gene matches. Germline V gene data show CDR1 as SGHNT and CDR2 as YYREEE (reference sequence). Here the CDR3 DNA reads TGTGCCAGCAGCTCGGGACTAGCGGGAGGAACAGATACGCAGTATTTT. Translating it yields CASSSGLAGGTDTQYF.

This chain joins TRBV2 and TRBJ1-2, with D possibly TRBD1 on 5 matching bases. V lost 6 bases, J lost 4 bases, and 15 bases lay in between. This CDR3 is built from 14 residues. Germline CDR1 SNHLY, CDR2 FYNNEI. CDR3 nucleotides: TGTGCCAGCAGCTCCCTGGGGGGGACCTATGGCTACACCTTC. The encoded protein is CASSSLGGTYGYTF.

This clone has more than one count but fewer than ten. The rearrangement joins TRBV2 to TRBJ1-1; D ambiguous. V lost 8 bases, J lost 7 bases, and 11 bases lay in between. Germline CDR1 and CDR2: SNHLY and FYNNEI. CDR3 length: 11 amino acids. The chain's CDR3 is CASSLQVEAFF. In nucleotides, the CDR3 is TGTGCCAGCTCCCTCCAGGTTGAAGCTTTCTTT. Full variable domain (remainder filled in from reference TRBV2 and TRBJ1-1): EPEVTQTPSHQVTQMGQEVILRCVPISNHLYFYWYRQILGQKVEFLVSFYNNEISEKSEIFDDQFSVERPDGSNFTLKIRSTKLEDSAMYFCASSLQVEAFFGQGTRLTVV.

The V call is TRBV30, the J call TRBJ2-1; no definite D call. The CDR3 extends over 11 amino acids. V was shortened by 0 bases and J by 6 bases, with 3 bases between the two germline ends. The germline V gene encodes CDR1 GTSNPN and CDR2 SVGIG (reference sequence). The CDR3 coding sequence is TGTGCCTGGAGTGTTCGCAATGAGCAGTTCTTC. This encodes CAWSVRNEQFF. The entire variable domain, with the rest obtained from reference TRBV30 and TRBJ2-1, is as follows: SQTIHQWPATLVQPVGSPLSLECTVEGTSNPNLYWYRQAAGRGLQLLFYSVGIGQISSEVPQNLSASRPQDRQFILSSKKLLLSDSGFYLCAWSVRNEQFFGPGTRLTVL.

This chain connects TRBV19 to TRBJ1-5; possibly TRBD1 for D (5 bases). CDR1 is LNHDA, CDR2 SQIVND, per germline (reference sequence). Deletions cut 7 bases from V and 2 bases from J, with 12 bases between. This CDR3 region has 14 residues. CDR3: CASIGGAGNQPQHF. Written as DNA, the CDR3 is TGTGCCAGTATTGGCGGGGCGGGCAATCAGCCCCAGCATTTT.

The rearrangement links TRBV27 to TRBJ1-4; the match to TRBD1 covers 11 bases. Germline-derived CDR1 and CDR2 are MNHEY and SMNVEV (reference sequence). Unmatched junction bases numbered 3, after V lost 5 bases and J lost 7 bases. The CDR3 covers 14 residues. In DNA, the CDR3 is TGTGCCAGCAGTCCGGGGACAGGGGGTGAAAAACTGTTTTTT. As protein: CASSPGTGGEKLFF.

The CDR3 DNA sequence: TGTGCCAGCAGCTGGCCAACCGGAAGGGGGGGCGAGAACACTGAAGCTTTCTTT. Translated: CASSWPTGRGGENTEAFF. The rearrangement links TRBV7-9 to TRBJ1-1, with D maybe TRBD1 (6 bases). The V gene lost 4 bases and the J gene lost 1 base, with 22 bases spanning the gap. This CDR3 region has 18 residues. Germline CDR1 and CDR2: SEHNR and FQNEAQ (reference sequence).